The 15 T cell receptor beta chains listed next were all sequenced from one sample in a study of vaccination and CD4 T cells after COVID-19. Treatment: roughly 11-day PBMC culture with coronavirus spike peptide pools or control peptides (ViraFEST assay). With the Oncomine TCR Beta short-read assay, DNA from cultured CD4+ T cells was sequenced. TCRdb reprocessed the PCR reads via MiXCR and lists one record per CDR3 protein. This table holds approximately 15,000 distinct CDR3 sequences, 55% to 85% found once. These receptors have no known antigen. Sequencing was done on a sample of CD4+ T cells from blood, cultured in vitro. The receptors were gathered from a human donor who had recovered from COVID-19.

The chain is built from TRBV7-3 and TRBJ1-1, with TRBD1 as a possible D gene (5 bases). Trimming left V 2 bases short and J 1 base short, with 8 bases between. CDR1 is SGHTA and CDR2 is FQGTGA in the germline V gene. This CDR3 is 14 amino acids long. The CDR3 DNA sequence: TGTGCCAGCAGCTTACAGGGATCGAACACTGAAGCTTTCTTT. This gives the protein CASSLQGSNTEAFF. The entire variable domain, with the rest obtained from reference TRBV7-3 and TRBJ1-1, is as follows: GAGVSQTPSNKVTEKGKYVELRCDPISGHTALYWYRQSLGQGPEFLIYFQGTGAADDSGLPNDRFFAVRPEGSVSTLKIQRTERGDSAVYLCASSLQGSNTEAFFGQGTRLTVV.

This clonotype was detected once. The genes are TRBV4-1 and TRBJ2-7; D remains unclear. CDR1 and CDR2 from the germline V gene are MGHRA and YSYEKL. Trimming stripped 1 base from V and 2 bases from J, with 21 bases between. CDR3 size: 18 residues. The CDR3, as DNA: TGCGCCAGCAGCCAAGTCCTTAATCCCAGACACGGAGCCTACGAGCAGTACTTC. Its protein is CASSQVLNPRHGAYEQYF.

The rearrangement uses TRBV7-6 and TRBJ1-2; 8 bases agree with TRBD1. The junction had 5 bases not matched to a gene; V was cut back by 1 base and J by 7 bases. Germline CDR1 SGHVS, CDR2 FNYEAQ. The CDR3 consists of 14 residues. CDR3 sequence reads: CASSLGSGGGGYTF. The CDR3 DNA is TGTGCCAGCAGCTTAGGCTCAGGGGGCGGTGGCTACACCTTC.

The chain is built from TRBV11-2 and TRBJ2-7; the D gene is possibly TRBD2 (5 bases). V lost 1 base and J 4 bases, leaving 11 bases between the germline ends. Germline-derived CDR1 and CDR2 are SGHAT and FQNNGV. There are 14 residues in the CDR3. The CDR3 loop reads CASSLVAGSYEQYF. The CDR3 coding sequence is TGTGCCAGCAGCTTAGTTGCGGGCTCTTACGAGCAGTACTTC. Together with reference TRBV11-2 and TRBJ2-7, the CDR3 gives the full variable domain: EAGVAQSPRYKIIEKRQSVAFWCNPISGHATLYWYQQILGQGPKLLIQFQNNGVVDDSQLPKDRFSAERLKGVDSTLKIQPAKLEDSAVYLCASSLVAGSYEQYFGPGTRLTVT.

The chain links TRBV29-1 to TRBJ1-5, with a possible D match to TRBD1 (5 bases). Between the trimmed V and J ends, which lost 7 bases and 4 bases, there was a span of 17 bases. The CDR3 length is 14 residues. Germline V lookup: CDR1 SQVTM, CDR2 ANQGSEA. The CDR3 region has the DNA TGCAGCGCTGGAGACAGCGGGAGAAATCAGCCCCAGCATTTT. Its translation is CSAGDSGRNQPQHF.

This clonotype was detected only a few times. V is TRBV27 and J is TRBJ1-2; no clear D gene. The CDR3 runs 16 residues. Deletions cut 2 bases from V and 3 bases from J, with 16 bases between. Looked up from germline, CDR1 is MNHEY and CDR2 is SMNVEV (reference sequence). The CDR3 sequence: CASSLSYYRNHYGYTF. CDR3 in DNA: TGTGCCAGCAGTTTAAGCTATTATCGGAACCACTATGGCTACACCTTC.

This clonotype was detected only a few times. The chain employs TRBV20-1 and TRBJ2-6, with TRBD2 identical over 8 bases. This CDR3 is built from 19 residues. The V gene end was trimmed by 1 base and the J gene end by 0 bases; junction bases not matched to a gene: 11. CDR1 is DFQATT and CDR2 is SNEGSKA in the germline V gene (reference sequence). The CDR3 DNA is TGCAGTGCTAGAGTTTACAGAGCGGGAGCGTCCTCTGGGGCCAACGTCCTGACTTTC. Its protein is CSARVYRAGASSGANVLTF.

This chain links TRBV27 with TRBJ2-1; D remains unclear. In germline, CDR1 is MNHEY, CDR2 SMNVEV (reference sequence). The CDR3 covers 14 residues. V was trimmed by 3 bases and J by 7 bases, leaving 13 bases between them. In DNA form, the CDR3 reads TGTGCCAGCAGTTTTCGCCTACGCCAAAATGAGCAGTTCTTC. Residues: CASSFRLRQNEQFF.

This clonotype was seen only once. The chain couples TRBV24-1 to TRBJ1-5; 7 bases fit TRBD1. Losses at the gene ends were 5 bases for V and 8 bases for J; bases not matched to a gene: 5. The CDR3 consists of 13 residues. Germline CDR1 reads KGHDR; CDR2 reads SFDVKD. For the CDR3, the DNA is TGTGCCACCAGTGGGCAGGGGGTAAAGCCCCAGCATTTT. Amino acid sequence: CATSGQGVKPQHF.

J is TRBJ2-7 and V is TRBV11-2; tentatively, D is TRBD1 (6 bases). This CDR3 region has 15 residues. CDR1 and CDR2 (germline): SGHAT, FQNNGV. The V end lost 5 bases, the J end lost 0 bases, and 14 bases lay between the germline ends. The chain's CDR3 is CASSPRPDSSYEQYF. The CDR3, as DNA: TGTGCCAGCAGCCCGAGGCCGGACAGCTCCTACGAGCAGTACTTC. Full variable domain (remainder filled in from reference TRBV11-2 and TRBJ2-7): EAGVAQSPRYKIIEKRQSVAFWCNPISGHATLYWYQQILGQGPKLLIQFQNNGVVDDSQLPKDRFSAERLKGVDSTLKIQPAKLEDSAVYLCASSPRPDSSYEQYFGPGTRLTVT.

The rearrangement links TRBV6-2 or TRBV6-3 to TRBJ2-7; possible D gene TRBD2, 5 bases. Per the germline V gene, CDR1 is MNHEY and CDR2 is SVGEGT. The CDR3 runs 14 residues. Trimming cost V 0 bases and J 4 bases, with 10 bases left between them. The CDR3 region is CASSYSAGPYEQYF. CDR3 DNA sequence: TGTGCCAGCAGTTACTCCGCGGGCCCATACGAGCAGTACTTC.

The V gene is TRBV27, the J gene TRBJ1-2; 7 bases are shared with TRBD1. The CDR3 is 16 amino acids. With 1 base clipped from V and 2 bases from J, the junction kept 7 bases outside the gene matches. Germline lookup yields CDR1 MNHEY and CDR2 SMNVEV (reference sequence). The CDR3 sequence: CASSLWGDSRNYGYTF. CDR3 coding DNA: TGTGCCAGCAGTTTATGGGGGGACAGTCGCAACTATGGCTACACCTTC.

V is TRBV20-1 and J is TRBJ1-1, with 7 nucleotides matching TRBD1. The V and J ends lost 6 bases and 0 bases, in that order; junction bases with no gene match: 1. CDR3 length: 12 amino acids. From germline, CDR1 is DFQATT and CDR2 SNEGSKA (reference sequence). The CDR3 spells CSADRMNTEAFF. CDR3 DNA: TGCAGTGCGGACAGGATGAACACTGAAGCTTTCTTT.

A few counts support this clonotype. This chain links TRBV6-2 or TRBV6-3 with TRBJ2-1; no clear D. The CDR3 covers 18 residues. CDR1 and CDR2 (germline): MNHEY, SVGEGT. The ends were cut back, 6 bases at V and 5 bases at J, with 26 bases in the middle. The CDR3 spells CASRSPGGSAHPHNEQFF. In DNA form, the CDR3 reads TGTGCCAGCAGGTCCCCGGGCGGAAGCGCCCATCCCCACAATGAGCAGTTCTTC.

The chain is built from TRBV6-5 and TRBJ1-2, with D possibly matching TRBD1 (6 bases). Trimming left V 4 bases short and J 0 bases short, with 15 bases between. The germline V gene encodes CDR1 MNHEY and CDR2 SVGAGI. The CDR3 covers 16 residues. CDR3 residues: CASSWGHMTPNYGYTF. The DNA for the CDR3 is TGTGCCAGCAGTTGGGGACACATGACGCCTAACTATGGCTACACCTTC.